The 13 T cell receptor beta chains given below trace back to one sample, sequenced in a study of T cells after yellow fever vaccination. Using its own MiXCR run on the 5' RACE reads, TCRdb lists one record per CDR3 protein. Here the sample spans around 250,000 distinct CDR3 sequences, about 5% being singletons. The material sequenced was CD4+ T cells sorted from PBMCs, taken on the day of the yellow fever booster vaccination. These TCRs come from a man aged 18 to 30 who received the YFV17D yellow fever vaccine.

The chain is built from TRBV20-1 and TRBJ1-5; D is unresolved. The germline CDR1 and CDR2 sequences are DFQATT and SNEGSKA (reference sequence). CDR3 length: 15 amino acids. V was cut by 3 bases and J by 2 bases, with 14 bases left in between. CDR3 residues: CSARELPRGNQPQHF. CDR3 in DNA: TGCAGTGCTAGGGAGCTGCCGAGAGGCAATCAGCCCCAGCATTTT.

CDR3: CASSLRMTDTQYF. CDR3 nucleotide sequence: TGTGCCAGTAGTCTCAGGATGACAGATACGCAGTATTTT. The chain is built from TRBV19 and TRBJ2-3; D remains ambiguous. V lost 5 bases to trimming and J lost 3 bases, with 9 bases between them. There are 13 residues in the CDR3. Per germline, CDR1 LNHDA and CDR2 SQIVND (reference sequence).

This clonotype was recorded at least ten times. The gene calls are TRBV4-3 and TRBJ2-7; 10 bases fit TRBD2. The CDR3 consists of 15 residues. Trimming cost V 4 bases and J 2 bases; bases outside gene matches: 5. Germline values: CDR1 LGHNA, CDR2 YSLEER. The CDR3 protein is CASSRLAGATYEQYF. The CDR3 coding sequence is TGCGCCAGCAGCCGGCTAGCGGGGGCTACCTACGAGCAGTACTTC.

The CDR3 loop reads CSAKGAGGLWTQYF. The CDR3 region has the DNA TGCAGTGCAAAGGGAGCGGGGGGGCTGTGGACCCAGTACTTC. The rearrangement uses TRBV20-1 and TRBJ2-5, with 10 bases identical to TRBD2. The germline V gene has CDR1 DFQATT and CDR2 SNEGSKA (reference sequence). This CDR3 spans 14 amino acids. V shed 6 bases and J 7 bases; nucleotides not matched to a gene: 11.

The chain couples TRBV5-6 to TRBJ1-1; D ambiguous. The CDR3 has 15 amino acids. Germline values: CDR1 SGHDT, CDR2 YYEEEE. V lost 3 bases and J lost 6, with 18 bases in between. CDR3 in amino acids: CASSSLQSSVSEAFF. CDR3 nucleotide sequence: TGTGCCAGCAGCTCGCTTCAGTCCTCAGTATCTGAAGCTTTCTTT.

In its sample, this clonotype was seen a few times. The V and J genes are TRBV6-5 and TRBJ2-7, with D possibly TRBD1 on 5 matching bases. V was clipped by 8 bases and J by 2 bases, with 10 bases between them. The CDR3 is made up of 12 amino acids. Germline CDR1 and CDR2: MNHEY and SVGAGI. The CDR3: CASPGHPYEQYF. The CDR3 coding sequence is TGTGCCAGCCCAGGACATCCCTACGAGCAGTACTTC.

This clonotype was seen a few times. The J gene is TRBJ2-5, the V gene TRBV12-3 or TRBV12-4; possible D gene TRBD2, 6 bases. The CDR3 totals 14 residues. The V and J ends lost 5 bases and 1 base respectively, with 11 bases between them. The CDR3 DNA is TGTGCCAGCAGTCCGCGGGACGGCCAAGAGACCCAGTACTTC. Translating it yields CASSPRDGQETQYF.

This clonotype came up a few times. The chain employs TRBV11-2 and TRBJ2-4; tentative D call: TRBD2 (5 bases). CDR1 and CDR2 from the germline V gene are SGHAT and FQNNGV. This CDR3 region has 11 residues. With 5 bases removed from V and 8 bases from J, the gap between germline ends came to 7 bases. The DNA of the CDR3 is TGTGCCAGCAGCCAAGCGGACATTCAGTACTTC. Protein sequence: CASSQADIQYF.

This clonotype was counted between two and nine times. The gene calls are TRBV3-1 and TRBJ1-4; TRBD1 matches at 8 bases. Looked up from germline, CDR1 is LGHDT and CDR2 is YNNKEL (reference sequence). V dropped 0 bases and J dropped 5; count of bases not matched to a gene: 11. This CDR3 is built from 18 residues. For the CDR3, the DNA is TGTGCCAGCAGCCAAGATTTGCCAGGGGGCCTGAAAAATGAAAAACTGTTTTTT. This sequence encodes CASSQDLPGGLKNEKLFF.

There are many counts of this clonotype. V is TRBV12-3 or TRBV12-4 and J is TRBJ2-7; possibly TRBD1 or TRBD2 for D (5 bases each). V lost 3 bases to trimming and J lost 3 bases, with 12 bases between them. The CDR3 spans 14 residues. The CDR3 DNA is TGTGCCAGCAGTTTGGGGCAACTAGGCTACGAGCAGTACTTC. Its protein is CASSLGQLGYEQYF.

The chain couples TRBV7-3 to TRBJ2-2; maybe TRBD2 (5 bases). The CDR3 is 17 residues long. V was pared by 6 bases and J by 5 bases, with 22 bases between. CDR1 and CDR2 (germline): SGHTA, FQGTGA. The CDR3 sequence is CASSPRGAYPGTGELFF. The CDR3 region has the DNA TGTGCCAGCAGTCCTCGGGGAGCCTACCCAGGAACCGGGGAGCTGTTTTTT. The full variable domain, in which reference TRBV7-3 and TRBJ2-2 provide the parts outside the CDR3, is GAGVSQTPSNKVTEKGKYVELRCDPISGHTALYWYRQSLGQGPEFLIYFQGTGAADDSGLPNDRFFAVRPEGSVSTLKIQRTERGDSAVYLCASSPRGAYPGTGELFFGEGSRLTVL.

As regards this clonotype: An end of the junction differs from the germline gene, which may be a read error. V gene TRBV5-1 combines with J gene TRBJ2-5, with D perhaps TRBD2 (5 bases). The CDR3 is made up of 13 amino acids. Germline loops: CDR1 SGHRS, CDR2 YFSETQ. The CDR3 spells CTSSPTIQETQYF. In DNA form, the CDR3 reads TGCACCAGCAGCCCGACTATTCAAGAGACCCAGTACTTC.

This clonotype came up a few times. The chain is built from TRBV6-6 and TRBJ1-1; D is possibly TRBD1 (5 bases). Germline V gene lookup returns CDR1 MNHNY and CDR2 SVGAGI (reference sequence). Trimming stripped 8 bases from V and 1 base from J, with 11 bases between. This CDR3 region has 13 residues. The CDR3 region has the DNA TGTGCCAGCCAACCCAGGGCGAACACTGAAGCTTTCTTT. Its protein is CASQPRANTEAFF.